Listed below are T cell receptor beta chains from one sample, sequenced in a study of CD8+ T cells in alopecia areata. Sequencing used immunoSEQ multiplex PCR; TCRdb keeps in-frame clones, though not all of them. The sample lists under 300,000 clones; less than 80% were seen once. The specimen comprised CD4+ T cells sorted from blood, sampled at week 0. The receptors were sampled from a human donor with alopecia areata. CDR3s include the opening cysteine and the closing phenylalanine or tryptophan. The order of the fields is clone size, D gene, V gene, J gene, CDR3 protein, CDR3 DNA. A D gene is named only where the DNA matches it firmly. Clone size is not always given. Where it is, it says once, few, many or a class for expanded clones.

>.|TRBD1|TRBV7-6|TRBJ2-1
CASSNFGTGVKGGYNEQFF
TGTGCCAGCAGCAACTTCGGGACAGGGGTTAAGGGTGGGTACAATGAGCAGTTCTTC
>few|.|TRBV29-1|TRBJ1-2
CSVSSPREGYTF
TGCAGCGTTAGCTCCCCCCGGGAGGGCTACACCTTC
>.|TRBD1|TRBV7-3|TRBJ1-1
CASSTTGVTEAFF
TGTGCCAGCAGTACGACAGGGGTTACTGAAGCTTTCTTT
>.|.|TRBV29-1|TRBJ1-2
CSVEGQNYGYTF
TGCAGCGTTGAAGGTCAGAACTATGGCTACACCTTC
>.|.|TRBV7-2|TRBJ2-5
CASSFDPSFYGTQYF
TGTGCCAGCAGCTTTGACCCTAGCTTTTACGGGACCCAGTACTTC
>.|TRBD1|TRBV4-3|TRBJ2-2
CASSQETGANTGELFF
TGCGCCAGCAGCCAAGAGACAGGGGCGAACACCGGGGAGCTGTTTTTT
>.|TRBD1|TRBV18|TRBJ2-1
CASSSPGQGYNEQFF
TGTGCCAGCTCATCTCCGGGACAGGGGTACAATGAGCAGTTCTTC
>.|.|TRBV19|TRBJ2-2
CASMEARRTGELFF
TGTGCCAGTATGGAGGCGCGGAGAACCGGGGAGCTGTTTTTT
>.|.|TRBV18|TRBJ2-3
CASSPTDDTQYF
TGTGCCAGCTCACCTACGGATGATACGCAGTATTTT
>.|TRBD1|TRBV27|TRBJ2-2
CASRWGYGQGGNTGELFF
TGTGCCAGCAGATGGGGGTACGGACAGGGAGGAAACACCGGGGAGCTGTTTTTT
>.|.|TRBV2|TRBJ1-5
CASSEFAGQPQHF
TGTGCCAGCAGTGAATTTGCGGGGCAGCCCCAGCATTTT
>.|.|TRBV5-1|TRBJ2-5
CASTPGNQETQYF
TGCGCCAGCACCCCCGGAAACCAAGAGACCCAGTACTTC
>.|.|TRBV2|TRBJ1-3
CASSERETSGNTIYF
TGTGCCAGCAGTGAGCGGGAGACCTCTGGAAACACCATATATTTT
>.|.|TRBV10-3|TRBJ2-7
CAISEEAHYEQYF
TGTGCCATCAGTGAGGAGGCTCACTACGAGCAGTACTTC
>.|.|TRBV7-2|TRBJ2-5
CASSLSGTTGETQYF
TGTGCCAGCAGCTTGTCCGGGACAACTGGGGAGACCCAGTACTTC
>.|.|TRBV15|TRBJ2-7
CATSRAPHNEQYF
TGTGCCACCAGCAGAGCCCCCCACAACGAGCAGTACTTC
>.|.|TRBV5-6|TRBJ1-6
CASSLVPQTDNSPLHF
TGTGCCAGCAGCTTAGTTCCTCAGACGGACAATTCACCCCTCCACTTT
>few|.|TRBV7-2|TRBJ2-5
CASSSNRGKETQYF
TGTGCCAGCAGCTCCAATCGGGGTAAAGAGACCCAGTACTTC
>few|TRBD2|TRBV19|TRBJ2-3
CASGLAGTDTQYF
TGTGCCAGTGGCCTAGCGGGAACAGATACGCAGTATTTT
>few|.|TRBV6-5|TRBJ2-7
CASSRGGHYEQYF
TGTGCCAGCAGTCGAGGAGGCCACTACGAGCAGTACTTC
>.|TRBD1|TRBV27|TRBJ1-2
CASSWSQGGGYTF
TGTGCCAGCAGTTGGTCACAGGGGGGTGGCTACACCTTC
>few|.|TRBV6-6|TRBJ2-1
CASSYLGAEQFF
TGTGCCAGCAGCTACCTGGGGGCCGAGCAGTTCTTC
>.|.|TRBV29-1|TRBJ1-1
CSATSGLAEAFF
TGCAGCGCCACCTCAGGGTTAGCTGAAGCTTTCTTT
>once|.|TRBV27|TRBJ1-2
CASAARYGTYGYTF
TGTGCCAGCGCAGCTAGGTATGGAACCTATGGCTACACCTTC
>.|TRBD2|TRBV5-6|TRBJ2-1
CASSSSGANNEQFF
TGTGCCAGCAGCTCTAGCGGGGCAAACAATGAGCAGTTCTTC
>.|.|TRBV29-1|TRBJ1-1
CSVEAPKGYTEAFF
TGCAGCGTTGAGGCCCCCAAGGGATACACTGAAGCTTTCTTT